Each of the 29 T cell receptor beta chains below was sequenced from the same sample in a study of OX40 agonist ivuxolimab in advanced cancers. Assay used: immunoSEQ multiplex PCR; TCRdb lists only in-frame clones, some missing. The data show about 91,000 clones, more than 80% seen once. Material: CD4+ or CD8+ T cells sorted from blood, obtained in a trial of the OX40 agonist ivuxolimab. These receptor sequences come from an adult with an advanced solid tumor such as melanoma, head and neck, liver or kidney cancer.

As DNA, the CDR3 is TGCGCCAGCAGCTTGAGCAGCGGTACCCCCAATGAGCAGTTCTTC. It translates to CASSLSSGTPNEQFF. The rearrangement joins TRBV5-1 to TRBJ2-1, with a possible D match to TRBD2 (5 bases). The germline V and J ends were trimmed by 1 base and 6 bases, with 14 bases remaining between them. Germline CDR1 reads SGHRS; CDR2 reads YFSETQ. CDR3 size: 15 residues.

CDR3 region: CASIQGDTQYF. The DNA for the CDR3 is TGTGCCAGCATCCAGGGAGATACGCAGTATTTT. This rearrangement joins TRBV28 to TRBJ2-3; D possibly corresponds to TRBD1 (5 bases). V lost 7 bases, J lost 5 bases, and 7 bases lay in between. CDR3 length: 11 amino acids. CDR1 is MDHEN and CDR2 is SYDVKM in the germline V gene. The variable domain in full, completed from reference TRBV28 and TRBJ2-3, reads DVKVTQSSRYLVKRTGEKVFLECVQDMDHENMFWYRQDPGLGLRLIYFSYDVKMKEKGDIPEGYSVSREKKERFSLILESASTNQTSMYLCASIQGDTQYFGPGTRLTVL.

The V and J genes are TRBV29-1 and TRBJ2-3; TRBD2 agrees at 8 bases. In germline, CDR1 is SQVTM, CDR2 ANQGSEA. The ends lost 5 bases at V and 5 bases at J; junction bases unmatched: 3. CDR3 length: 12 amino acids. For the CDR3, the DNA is TGCAGCGTTAGCGGGGGCGGAGATACGCAGTATTTT. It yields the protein CSVSGGGDTQYF.

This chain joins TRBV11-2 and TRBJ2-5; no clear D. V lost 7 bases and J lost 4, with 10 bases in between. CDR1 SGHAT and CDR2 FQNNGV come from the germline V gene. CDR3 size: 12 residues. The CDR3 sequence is CASNILGETQYF. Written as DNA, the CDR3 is TGTGCCAGCAATATCTTGGGAGAGACCCAGTACTTC.

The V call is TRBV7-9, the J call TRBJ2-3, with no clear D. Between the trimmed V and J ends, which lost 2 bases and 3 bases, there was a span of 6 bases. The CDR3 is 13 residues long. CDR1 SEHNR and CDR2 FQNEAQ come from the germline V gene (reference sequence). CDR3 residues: CASSLRETDTQYF. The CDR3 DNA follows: TGTGCCAGCAGCTTAAGGGAAACAGATACGCAGTATTTT.

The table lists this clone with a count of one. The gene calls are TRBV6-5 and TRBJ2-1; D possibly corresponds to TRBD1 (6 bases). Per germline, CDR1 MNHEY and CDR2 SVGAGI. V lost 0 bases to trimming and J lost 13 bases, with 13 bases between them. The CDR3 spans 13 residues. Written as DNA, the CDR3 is TGTGCCAGCAGTTACTCGTCAGGCAGGGGACAGTTCTTC. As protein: CASSYSSGRGQFF.

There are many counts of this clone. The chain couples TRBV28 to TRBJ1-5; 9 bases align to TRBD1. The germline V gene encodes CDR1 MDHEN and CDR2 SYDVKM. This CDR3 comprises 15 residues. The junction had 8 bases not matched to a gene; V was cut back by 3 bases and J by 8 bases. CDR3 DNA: TGTGCCAGCAGTTTGCGGACGCGGACAGGGGAGCCCCAGCATTTT. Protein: CASSLRTRTGEPQHF.

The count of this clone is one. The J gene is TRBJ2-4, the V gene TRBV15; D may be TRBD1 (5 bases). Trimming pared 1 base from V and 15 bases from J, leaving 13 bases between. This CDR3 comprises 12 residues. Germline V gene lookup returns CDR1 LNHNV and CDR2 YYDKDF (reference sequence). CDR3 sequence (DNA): TGTGCCACCAGCAGAGGGACAACCCGATTGTACTTC. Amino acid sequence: CATSRGTTRLYF.

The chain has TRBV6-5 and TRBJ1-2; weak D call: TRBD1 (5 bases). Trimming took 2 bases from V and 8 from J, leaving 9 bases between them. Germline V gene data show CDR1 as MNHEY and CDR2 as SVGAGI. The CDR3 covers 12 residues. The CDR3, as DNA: TGTGCCAGCAGTTACACGGGGGGGGGCTACACCTTC. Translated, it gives CASSYTGGGYTF.

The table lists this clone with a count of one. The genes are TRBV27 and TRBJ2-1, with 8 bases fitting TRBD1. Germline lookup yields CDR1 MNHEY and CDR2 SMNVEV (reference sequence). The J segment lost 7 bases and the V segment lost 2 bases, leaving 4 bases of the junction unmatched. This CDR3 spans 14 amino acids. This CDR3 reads CASSLQGAGNEQFF. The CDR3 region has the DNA TGTGCCAGCAGTTTACAGGGGGCTGGGAATGAGCAGTTCTTC.

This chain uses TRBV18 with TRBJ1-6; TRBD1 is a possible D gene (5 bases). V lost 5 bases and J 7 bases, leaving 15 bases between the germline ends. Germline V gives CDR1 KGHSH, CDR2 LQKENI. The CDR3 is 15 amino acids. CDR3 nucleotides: TGTGCCAGCTCATCGGGACTACAAGTAAATTCACCCCTCCACTTT. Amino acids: CASSSGLQVNSPLHF.

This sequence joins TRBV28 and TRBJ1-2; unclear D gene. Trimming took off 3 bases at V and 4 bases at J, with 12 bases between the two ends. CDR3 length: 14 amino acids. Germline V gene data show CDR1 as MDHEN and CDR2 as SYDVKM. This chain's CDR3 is CASSLGSSFYGYTF. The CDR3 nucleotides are TGTGCCAGCAGTTTGGGTTCAAGCTTCTATGGCTACACCTTC.

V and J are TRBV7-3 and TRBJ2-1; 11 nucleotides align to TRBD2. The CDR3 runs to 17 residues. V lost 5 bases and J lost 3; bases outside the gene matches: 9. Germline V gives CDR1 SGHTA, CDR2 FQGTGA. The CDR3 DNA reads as TGTGCCAGCAGCCCCTCGGGACTAGCGGACAACTACAATGAGCAGTTCTTC. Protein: CASSPSGLADNYNEQFF.

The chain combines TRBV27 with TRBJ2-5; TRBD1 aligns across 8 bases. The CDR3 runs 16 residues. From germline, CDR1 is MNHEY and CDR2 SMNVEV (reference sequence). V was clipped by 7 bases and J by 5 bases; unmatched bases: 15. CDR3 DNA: TGTGCCAGCAAGACCCGACAGGGGATCTCGTGGGAGACCCAGTACTTC. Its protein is CASKTRQGISWETQYF.

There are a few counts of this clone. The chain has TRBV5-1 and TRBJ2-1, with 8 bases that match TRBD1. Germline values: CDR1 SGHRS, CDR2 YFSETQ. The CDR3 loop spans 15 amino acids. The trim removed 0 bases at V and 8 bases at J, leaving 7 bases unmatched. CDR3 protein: CASSLDRQGMYEQFF. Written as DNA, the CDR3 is TGCGCCAGCAGCTTGGACCGACAGGGGATGTATGAGCAGTTCTTC. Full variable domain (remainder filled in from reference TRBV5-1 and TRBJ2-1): KAGVTQTPRYLIKTRGQQVTLSCSPISGHRSVSWYQQTPGQGLQFLFEYFSETQRNKGNFPGRFSGRQFSNSRSEMNVSTLELGDSALYLCASSLDRQGMYEQFFGPGTRLTVL.

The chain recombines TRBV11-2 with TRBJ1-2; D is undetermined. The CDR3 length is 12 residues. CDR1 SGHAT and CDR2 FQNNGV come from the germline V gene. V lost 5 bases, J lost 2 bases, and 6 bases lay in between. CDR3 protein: CASSGRNYGYTF. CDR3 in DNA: TGTGCCAGCAGCGGACGGAACTATGGCTACACCTTC.

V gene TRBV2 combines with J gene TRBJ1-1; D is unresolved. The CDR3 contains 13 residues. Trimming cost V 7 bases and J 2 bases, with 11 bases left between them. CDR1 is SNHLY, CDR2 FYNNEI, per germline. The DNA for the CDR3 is TGTGCCAGCAAGTCGTCCCTTAACACTGAAGCTTTCTTT. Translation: CASKSSLNTEAFF.

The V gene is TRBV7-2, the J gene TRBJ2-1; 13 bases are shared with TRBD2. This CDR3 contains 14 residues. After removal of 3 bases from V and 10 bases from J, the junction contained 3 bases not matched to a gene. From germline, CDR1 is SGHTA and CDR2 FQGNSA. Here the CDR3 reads CASSFGTSGIEQFF. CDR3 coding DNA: TGTGCCAGCAGCTTCGGGACTAGCGGGATAGAGCAGTTCTTC.

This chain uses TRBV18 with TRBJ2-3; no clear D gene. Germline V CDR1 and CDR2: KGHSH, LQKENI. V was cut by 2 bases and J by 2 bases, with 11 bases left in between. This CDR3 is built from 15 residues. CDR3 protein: CASSPSPRITDTQYF. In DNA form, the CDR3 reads TGTGCCAGCTCACCATCCCCCCGGATCACAGATACGCAGTATTTT.

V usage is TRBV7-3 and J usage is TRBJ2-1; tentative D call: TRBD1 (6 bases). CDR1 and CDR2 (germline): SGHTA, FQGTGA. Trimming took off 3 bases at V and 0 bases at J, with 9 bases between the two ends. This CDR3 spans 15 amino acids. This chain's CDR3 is CASSLDSSSYNEQFF. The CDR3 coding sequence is TGTGCCAGCAGCTTGGACAGCAGCTCCTACAATGAGCAGTTCTTC.

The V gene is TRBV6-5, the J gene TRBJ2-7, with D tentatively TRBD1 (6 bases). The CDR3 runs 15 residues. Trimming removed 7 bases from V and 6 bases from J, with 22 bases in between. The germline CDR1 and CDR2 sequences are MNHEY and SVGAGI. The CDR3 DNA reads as TGTGCCAGCAAGAGGTCCCAGGGGTTAGAGTCCGAGCAGTACTTC. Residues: CASKRSQGLESEQYF.

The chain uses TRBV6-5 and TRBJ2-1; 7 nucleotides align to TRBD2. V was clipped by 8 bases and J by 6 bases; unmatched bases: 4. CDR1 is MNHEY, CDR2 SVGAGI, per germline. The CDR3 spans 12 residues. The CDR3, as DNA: TGTGCCAGCCATGGGAGGGTCAATGAGCAGTTCTTC. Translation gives CASHGRVNEQFF.

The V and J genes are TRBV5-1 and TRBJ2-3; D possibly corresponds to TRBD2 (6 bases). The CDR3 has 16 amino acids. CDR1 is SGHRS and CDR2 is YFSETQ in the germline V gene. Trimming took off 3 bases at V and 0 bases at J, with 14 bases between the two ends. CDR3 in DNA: TGCGCCAGCAGCTCGGGACTCGACGCTAGCACAGATACGCAGTATTTT. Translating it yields CASSSGLDASTDTQYF.

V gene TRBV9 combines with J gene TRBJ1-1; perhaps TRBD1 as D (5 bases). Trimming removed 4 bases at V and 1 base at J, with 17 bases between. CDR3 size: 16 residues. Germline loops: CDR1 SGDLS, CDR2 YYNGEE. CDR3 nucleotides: TGTGCCAGCAGCTCACATAGTGGGCAGGGGAACACTGAAGCTTTCTTT. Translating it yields CASSSHSGQGNTEAFF.

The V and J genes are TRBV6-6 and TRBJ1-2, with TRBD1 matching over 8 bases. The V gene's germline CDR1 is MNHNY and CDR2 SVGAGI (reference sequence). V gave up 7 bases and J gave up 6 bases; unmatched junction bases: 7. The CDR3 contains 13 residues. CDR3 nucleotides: TGTGCCAGCAAGGCAGGGGGCCTCGATGGCTACACCTTC. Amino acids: CASKAGGLDGYTF.

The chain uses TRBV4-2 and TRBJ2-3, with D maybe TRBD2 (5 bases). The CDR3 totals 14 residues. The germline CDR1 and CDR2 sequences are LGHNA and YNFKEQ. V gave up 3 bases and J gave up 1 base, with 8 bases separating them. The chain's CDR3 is CASSQSGRTDTQYF. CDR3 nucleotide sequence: TGTGCCAGCAGCCAGAGCGGTCGCACAGATACGCAGTATTTT.

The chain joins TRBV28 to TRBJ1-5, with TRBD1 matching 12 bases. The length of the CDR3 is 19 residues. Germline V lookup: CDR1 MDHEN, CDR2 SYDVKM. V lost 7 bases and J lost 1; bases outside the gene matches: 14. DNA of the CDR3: TGTGCCAGCACCTTGAGCCGGGACAGGGGGCTCGGGAGCAATCAGCCCCAGCATTTT. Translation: CASTLSRDRGLGSNQPQHF. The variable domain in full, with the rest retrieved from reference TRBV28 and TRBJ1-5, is DVKVTQSSRYLVKRTGEKVFLECVQDMDHENMFWYRQDPGLGLRLIYFSYDVKMKEKGDIPEGYSVSREKKERFSLILESASTNQTSMYLCASTLSRDRGLGSNQPQHFGDGTRLSIL.

This CDR3 is CSVRRGYSEGGTDTQYF. CDR3 bases: TGCAGCGTCCGGCGTGGCTACAGTGAGGGGGGAACAGATACGCAGTATTTT. The chain recombines TRBV29-1 with TRBJ2-3, with D tentatively TRBD1 or TRBD2 (6 bases each). With 6 bases removed from V and 3 bases from J, the gap between germline ends came to 25 bases. Germline V gene lookup returns CDR1 SQVTM and CDR2 ANQGSEA. The CDR3 has 17 amino acids.

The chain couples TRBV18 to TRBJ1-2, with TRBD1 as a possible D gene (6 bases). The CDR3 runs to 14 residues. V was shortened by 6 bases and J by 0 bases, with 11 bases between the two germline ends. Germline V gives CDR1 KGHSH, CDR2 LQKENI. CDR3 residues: CASSPDSANYGYTF. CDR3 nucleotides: TGTGCCAGCTCCCCGGACAGCGCTAACTATGGCTACACCTTC.